This T cell receptor beta chain was documented in a study of blood T cell repertoires in COVID-19. Study-wide background: Acute and convalescent COVID-19 specimens originated in the United States, Italy and Spain. In each case, the material was cDNA or gDNA derived from T cells, B-cell-depleted T cells, or PBMCs.

In the original processing: Nucleated cell counts were estimated from reference gene primer amplification. Sequencing was performed with immunoSEQ multiplex PCR; in TCRdb, only in-frame clones are kept and a portion is missing. The D gene and trimming were derived from the DNA, and the V and J assignments and clone size from that table. The table lists 8,000 or so clones, 70% to 75% of them singletons. This CDR3 contains 17 residues. Germline V gives CDR1 LGHDT, CDR2 YNNKEL (reference sequence). Between the trimmed V and J ends, which lost 1 base and 1 base, there was a span of 16 bases. This clone occurred once.

The specimen sequenced was peripheral blood. The chain recombines TRBV3-1 (or the pseudogene TRBV3-2) with TRBJ2-5, with a tentative D call TRBD2 (5 bases). The sequence came from a human donor in a cohort sampled during active COVID-19. CDR3 coding DNA: TGTGCCAGCAGCCAAGGGCCAGCGGACCCCGTCCAAGAGACCCAGTACTTC. As protein: CASSQGPADPVQETQYF.